This is a list of T cell receptor beta chains from one sample in a study of blood T cell repertoires in COVID-19. Libraries were prepared by immunoSEQ multiplex PCR; TCRdb keeps only in-frame clonotypes and omits some of them. The table has some 230,000 clones, 75% to 90% seen once. The sequencing input was peripheral blood. Receptors originate from a man aged 25 to 40 who had recovered from COVID-19. Each CDR3 is given with its conserved first and last residue. A D gene is named only where the DNA matches it firmly. Size is stated for part of the rows, as once, few or many counts, or as a class when the clone is expanded.

TRBJ1-2,-,-,TRBV2,TGTGCCAGCAGTCTGTATGGCTACACCTTC,CASSLYGYTF
TRBJ1-1,-,-,TRBV18,TGTGCCAGCTCACCGCGGGGAAAGATGAAGAACACTGAAGCTTTCTTT,CASSPRGKMKNTEAFF
TRBJ1-2,-,-,TRBV2,TGTGCCACCTCAAGGGGGAGAGGGAACTATGGCTACACCTTC,CATSRGRGNYGYTF
TRBJ1-4,TRBD1,-,TRBV7-9,TGTGCCAGCAGCCCCCGGACAGGGGGGAATGAAAAACTGTTTTTT,CASSPRTGGNEKLFF
TRBJ2-7,TRBD1,-,TRBV3-1/TRBV3-2,TGTGCCAGCAGGCCCAGGGACAGGGTGGGGGACGAGCAGTACTTC,CASRPRDRVGDEQYF
TRBJ1-3,-,-,TRBV7-2,TGTGCCAGCAGCTTAGAAACTAGCTCTGGAAACACCATATATTTT,CASSLETSSGNTIYF
TRBJ2-4,TRBD2,-,TRBV3-1/TRBV3-2,TGTGCCAGCAGCCAAGATAGAAGAGTGGGGAGGGTAGCCAAAAACATTCAGTACTTC,CASSQDRRVGRVAKNIQYF
TRBJ1-1,-,-,TRBV9,TGTGCCAGCAGCGTAGGGGGCCGGGACACTGAAGCTTTCTTT,CASSVGGRDTEAFF
TRBJ2-2,-,-,TRBV29-1,TGCAGCGTTGAAACAGGAGGGTTTGGGCCCGGGGAGCTGTTTTTT,CSVETGGFGPGELFF
TRBJ1-5,-,-,TRBV5-4,TGTGCCAGCAGCCGGGTTGGTCAGCCCCAGCATTTT,CASSRVGQPQHF
TRBJ2-2,TRBD1,-,TRBV3-1/TRBV3-2,TGTGCCAGCAGCCAGGGGGGGACAGGGGTAACCGGGGAGCTGTTTTTT,CASSQGGTGVTGELFF
TRBJ2-2,TRBD2,-,TRBV11-3,TGTGCCAGCAGCCCTAGCGGGGGATTGAGCACCGGGGAGCTGTTTTTT,CASSPSGGLSTGELFF
TRBJ2-3,TRBD1,-,TRBV5-8,TGTGCCAGCAGCAGTGACAGGGGGGCGGATACGCAGTATTTT,CASSSDRGADTQYF
TRBJ2-3,TRBD2,-,TRBV5-4,TGTGCCAGCAGATCCACTAGCGGGGGGTCTTATACGCAGTATTTT,CASRSTSGGSYTQYF
TRBJ2-2,TRBD2,once,TRBV5-1,TGCGCCAGCAGCTTACCAAGCGGGGCCGGGGAGCTGTTTTTT,CASSLPSGAGELFF
TRBJ1-1,-,-,TRBV7-6,TGTGCCAGCAGCTTAAGTCCCACAGGGACGGGAACTGAAGCTTTCTTT,CASSLSPTGTGTEAFF
TRBJ2-1,-,-,TRBV11-3,TGTGCCAGCAGCTTGGCAGGGCCCAGCTCCTACAATGAGCAGTTCTTC,CASSLAGPSSYNEQFF
TRBJ1-5,-,-,TRBV29-1,TGCAGCGTTGGGGGAGGGGGGACCCAGCATTTT,CSVGGGGTQHF
TRBJ1-4,TRBD1,-,TRBV5-1,TGCGCCAGCAGCTTGGGAGGACAGGGCGGTGGCGGTAATGAAAAACTGTTTTTT,CASSLGGQGGGGNEKLFF
TRBJ1-2,TRBD1,-,TRBV6-5,TGTGCCAGCAGTTACTCCCGGACAGGGGGTTCGTATGGCTACACCTTC,CASSYSRTGGSYGYTF
TRBJ1-2,-,-,TRBV27,TGTGCCAGCAGTCCTCAGGGGAACTATGGCTACACCTTC,CASSPQGNYGYTF
TRBJ1-2,TRBD1,few,TRBV5-6,TGTGCCAGCAGCCCTGGGACAGGGGTCAACTATGGCTACACCTTC,CASSPGTGVNYGYTF
TRBJ2-1,-,-,TRBV3-1/TRBV3-2,TGTGCCAGCAGTACCCGCGGGGCGGGTATCAGCTCCTACAATGAGCAGTTCTTC,CASSTRGAGISSYNEQFF
TRBJ1-1,TRBD1,-,TRBV9,TGTGCCAGCAGCCCCAGGGACAGGGAGCACACTGAAGCTTTCTTT,CASSPRDREHTEAFF
TRBJ1-2,TRBD1,few,TRBV11-2,TGTGCCAGCAGCCCCCGGACAGGGGTTAACTATGGCTACACCTTC,CASSPRTGVNYGYTF
TRBJ1-6,-,-,TRBV3-1/TRBV3-2,TGTGCCAGCAGCCAAGGAGGTTCACCCCTCCACTTT,CASSQGGSPLHF
TRBJ1-2,-,-,TRBV5-4,TGTGCCAGCAGCTTGGGGCAGGGAAAGGATGGCTACACCTTC,CASSLGQGKDGYTF
TRBJ2-2,TRBD1,-,TRBV3-1/TRBV3-2,TGTGCCAGCAGCCAAGAGGACAGGGACACCGGGGAGCTGTTTTTT,CASSQEDRDTGELFF
TRBJ1-6,-,-,TRBV3-1/TRBV3-2,TGTGCCAGCAGCTCCCGACTTGATTCACCCCTCCACTTT,CASSSRLDSPLHF
TRBJ2-6,-,-,TRBV7-8,TGTGCCAGCAGCTTAGCGAGTCTAGCAGAGATCTCTGGGGCCAACGTCCTGACTTTC,CASSLASLAEISGANVLTF
TRBJ1-2,TRBD1,once,TRBV5-1,TGCGCCAGCAGCTTGGGGACAGGTCCTACTCTAGCTAACTATGGCTACACCTTC,CASSLGTGPTLANYGYTF
TRBJ2-7,-,few,TRBV18,TGTGCCAGCTCACTCGGACAGAGGCGAAGCGAGCAGTACTTC,CASSLGQRRSEQYF
TRBJ1-2,TRBD1,-,TRBV11-2,TGTGCCAGCACCCTTACTAGGGACAGGGCAAGTGGCTACACCTTC,CASTLTRDRASGYTF
TRBJ2-2,-,-,TRBV4-2,TGTGCCAGCAGCCGTAACTATCAGGGAAATAGCGGGGAGCTGTTTTTT,CASSRNYQGNSGELFF
TRBJ2-3,-,-,TRBV19,TGTGCCAGTAGTATTGGGCGTACGCAGTATTTT,CASSIGRTQYF
TRBJ2-2,-,-,TRBV27,TGTGCCAGCGCCGGCGGAGTCCCCGGGGAGCTGTTTTTT,CASAGGVPGELFF
TRBJ1-2,-,-,TRBV6-5,TGTGCCAGCAGGCTGACAGGAAACTATGGCTACACCTTC,CASRLTGNYGYTF
TRBJ1-2,TRBD1,-,TRBV23-1,TGCGCCAGCAGTCAATTAAAGGGACAGAACTATGGCTACACCTTC,CASSQLKGQNYGYTF
TRBJ1-3,-,-,TRBV7-9,TGTGCCAGCGGCAGGCCGACCTCTGGAAACACCATATATTTT,CASGRPTSGNTIYF
TRBJ1-1,TRBD1,-,TRBV18,TGTGCCAGCTCACCCAGGACAGGACCCACTGAAGCTTTCTTT,CASSPRTGPTEAFF
TRBJ1-1,-,few,TRBV7-9,TGTGCCAGCAGCCCACAGGGAGCCACGTCCCTTCGGACTGAAGCTTTCTTT,CASSPQGATSLRTEAFF
TRBJ1-1,TRBD1,-,TRBV24-1,TGTGCCACCAGTGACCACAGGGGGCTCACTGAAGCTTTCTTT,CATSDHRGLTEAFF
TRBJ2-5,TRBD2,-,TRBV6-2/TRBV6-3,TGTGCCAGCAGTTTTCCCATACTAGCGGGGGACAGGACCCAGTACTTC,CASSFPILAGDRTQYF
TRBJ1-1,-,-,TRBV9,TGTGCCAGCAGCGTAGAAGGGGTCGGAAGCACTGAAGCTTTCTTT,CASSVEGVGSTEAFF
TRBJ2-1,TRBD2,-,TRBV28,TGTGCCAGCAGTTTATCGGGGGGGGGACCCCCCATTAGGTTCTTC,CASSLSGGGPPIRFF
TRBJ2-1,TRBD1,-,TRBV2,TGTGCCAGCCAGACCGGGACAGGGGCCTACAATGAGCAGTTCTTC,CASQTGTGAYNEQFF
TRBJ1-2,TRBD1,-,TRBV28,TGTGCCAGCAGTTCTCCGGGACAGTTCTATGGCTACACCTTC,CASSSPGQFYGYTF
TRBJ2-3,TRBD2,once,TRBV10-1,TGCGCCAGCAGTGAGAGGTCTAGCGGGGTTCATACGCAGTATTTT,CASSERSSGVHTQYF
TRBJ1-6,TRBD1,-,TRBV6-6,TGTGCCAGCAGTCCCCCGGTGGGGACAGGGGGCGCGTATAATTCACCCCTCCACTTT,CASSPPVGTGGAYNSPLHF
TRBJ2-5,-,-,TRBV7-2,TGTGCCAGCAGCTTCGCAGGGGAAGAGACCCAGTACTTC,CASSFAGEETQYF
TRBJ2-5,TRBD1,-,TRBV4-2,TGTGCCAGCAGCCAAGTATTGGGGACAGAAGAGACCCAGTACTTC,CASSQVLGTEETQYF
TRBJ2-2,TRBD1,-,TRBV4-2,TGTGCCAGCAGCCACACACCGTCGACAGGGTATGGAACCTTTCTGACCGGGGAGCTGTTTTTT,CASSHTPSTGYGTFLTGELFF
TRBJ1-5,TRBD1,few,TRBV5-1,TGCGCCAGCAGCCCGACGCGCAGGGGGGACAATCAGCCCCAGCATTTT,CASSPTRRGDNQPQHF